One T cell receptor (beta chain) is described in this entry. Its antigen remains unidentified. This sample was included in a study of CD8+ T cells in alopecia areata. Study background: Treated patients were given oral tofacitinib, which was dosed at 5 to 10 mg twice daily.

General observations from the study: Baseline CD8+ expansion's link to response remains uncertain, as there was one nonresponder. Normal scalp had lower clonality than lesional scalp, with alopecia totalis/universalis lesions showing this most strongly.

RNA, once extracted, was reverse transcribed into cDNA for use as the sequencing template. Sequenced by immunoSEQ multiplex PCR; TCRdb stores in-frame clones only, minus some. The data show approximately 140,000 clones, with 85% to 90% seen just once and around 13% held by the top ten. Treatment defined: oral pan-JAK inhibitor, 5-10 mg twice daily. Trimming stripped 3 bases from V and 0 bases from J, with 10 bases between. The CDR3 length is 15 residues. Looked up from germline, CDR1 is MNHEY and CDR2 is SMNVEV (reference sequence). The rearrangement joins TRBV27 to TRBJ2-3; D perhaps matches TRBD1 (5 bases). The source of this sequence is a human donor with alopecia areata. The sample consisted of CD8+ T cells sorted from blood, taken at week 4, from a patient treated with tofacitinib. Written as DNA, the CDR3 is TGTGCCAGCAGTTTCCTAGGGGTTAGCACAGATACGCAGTATTTT. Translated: CASSFLGVSTDTQYF.